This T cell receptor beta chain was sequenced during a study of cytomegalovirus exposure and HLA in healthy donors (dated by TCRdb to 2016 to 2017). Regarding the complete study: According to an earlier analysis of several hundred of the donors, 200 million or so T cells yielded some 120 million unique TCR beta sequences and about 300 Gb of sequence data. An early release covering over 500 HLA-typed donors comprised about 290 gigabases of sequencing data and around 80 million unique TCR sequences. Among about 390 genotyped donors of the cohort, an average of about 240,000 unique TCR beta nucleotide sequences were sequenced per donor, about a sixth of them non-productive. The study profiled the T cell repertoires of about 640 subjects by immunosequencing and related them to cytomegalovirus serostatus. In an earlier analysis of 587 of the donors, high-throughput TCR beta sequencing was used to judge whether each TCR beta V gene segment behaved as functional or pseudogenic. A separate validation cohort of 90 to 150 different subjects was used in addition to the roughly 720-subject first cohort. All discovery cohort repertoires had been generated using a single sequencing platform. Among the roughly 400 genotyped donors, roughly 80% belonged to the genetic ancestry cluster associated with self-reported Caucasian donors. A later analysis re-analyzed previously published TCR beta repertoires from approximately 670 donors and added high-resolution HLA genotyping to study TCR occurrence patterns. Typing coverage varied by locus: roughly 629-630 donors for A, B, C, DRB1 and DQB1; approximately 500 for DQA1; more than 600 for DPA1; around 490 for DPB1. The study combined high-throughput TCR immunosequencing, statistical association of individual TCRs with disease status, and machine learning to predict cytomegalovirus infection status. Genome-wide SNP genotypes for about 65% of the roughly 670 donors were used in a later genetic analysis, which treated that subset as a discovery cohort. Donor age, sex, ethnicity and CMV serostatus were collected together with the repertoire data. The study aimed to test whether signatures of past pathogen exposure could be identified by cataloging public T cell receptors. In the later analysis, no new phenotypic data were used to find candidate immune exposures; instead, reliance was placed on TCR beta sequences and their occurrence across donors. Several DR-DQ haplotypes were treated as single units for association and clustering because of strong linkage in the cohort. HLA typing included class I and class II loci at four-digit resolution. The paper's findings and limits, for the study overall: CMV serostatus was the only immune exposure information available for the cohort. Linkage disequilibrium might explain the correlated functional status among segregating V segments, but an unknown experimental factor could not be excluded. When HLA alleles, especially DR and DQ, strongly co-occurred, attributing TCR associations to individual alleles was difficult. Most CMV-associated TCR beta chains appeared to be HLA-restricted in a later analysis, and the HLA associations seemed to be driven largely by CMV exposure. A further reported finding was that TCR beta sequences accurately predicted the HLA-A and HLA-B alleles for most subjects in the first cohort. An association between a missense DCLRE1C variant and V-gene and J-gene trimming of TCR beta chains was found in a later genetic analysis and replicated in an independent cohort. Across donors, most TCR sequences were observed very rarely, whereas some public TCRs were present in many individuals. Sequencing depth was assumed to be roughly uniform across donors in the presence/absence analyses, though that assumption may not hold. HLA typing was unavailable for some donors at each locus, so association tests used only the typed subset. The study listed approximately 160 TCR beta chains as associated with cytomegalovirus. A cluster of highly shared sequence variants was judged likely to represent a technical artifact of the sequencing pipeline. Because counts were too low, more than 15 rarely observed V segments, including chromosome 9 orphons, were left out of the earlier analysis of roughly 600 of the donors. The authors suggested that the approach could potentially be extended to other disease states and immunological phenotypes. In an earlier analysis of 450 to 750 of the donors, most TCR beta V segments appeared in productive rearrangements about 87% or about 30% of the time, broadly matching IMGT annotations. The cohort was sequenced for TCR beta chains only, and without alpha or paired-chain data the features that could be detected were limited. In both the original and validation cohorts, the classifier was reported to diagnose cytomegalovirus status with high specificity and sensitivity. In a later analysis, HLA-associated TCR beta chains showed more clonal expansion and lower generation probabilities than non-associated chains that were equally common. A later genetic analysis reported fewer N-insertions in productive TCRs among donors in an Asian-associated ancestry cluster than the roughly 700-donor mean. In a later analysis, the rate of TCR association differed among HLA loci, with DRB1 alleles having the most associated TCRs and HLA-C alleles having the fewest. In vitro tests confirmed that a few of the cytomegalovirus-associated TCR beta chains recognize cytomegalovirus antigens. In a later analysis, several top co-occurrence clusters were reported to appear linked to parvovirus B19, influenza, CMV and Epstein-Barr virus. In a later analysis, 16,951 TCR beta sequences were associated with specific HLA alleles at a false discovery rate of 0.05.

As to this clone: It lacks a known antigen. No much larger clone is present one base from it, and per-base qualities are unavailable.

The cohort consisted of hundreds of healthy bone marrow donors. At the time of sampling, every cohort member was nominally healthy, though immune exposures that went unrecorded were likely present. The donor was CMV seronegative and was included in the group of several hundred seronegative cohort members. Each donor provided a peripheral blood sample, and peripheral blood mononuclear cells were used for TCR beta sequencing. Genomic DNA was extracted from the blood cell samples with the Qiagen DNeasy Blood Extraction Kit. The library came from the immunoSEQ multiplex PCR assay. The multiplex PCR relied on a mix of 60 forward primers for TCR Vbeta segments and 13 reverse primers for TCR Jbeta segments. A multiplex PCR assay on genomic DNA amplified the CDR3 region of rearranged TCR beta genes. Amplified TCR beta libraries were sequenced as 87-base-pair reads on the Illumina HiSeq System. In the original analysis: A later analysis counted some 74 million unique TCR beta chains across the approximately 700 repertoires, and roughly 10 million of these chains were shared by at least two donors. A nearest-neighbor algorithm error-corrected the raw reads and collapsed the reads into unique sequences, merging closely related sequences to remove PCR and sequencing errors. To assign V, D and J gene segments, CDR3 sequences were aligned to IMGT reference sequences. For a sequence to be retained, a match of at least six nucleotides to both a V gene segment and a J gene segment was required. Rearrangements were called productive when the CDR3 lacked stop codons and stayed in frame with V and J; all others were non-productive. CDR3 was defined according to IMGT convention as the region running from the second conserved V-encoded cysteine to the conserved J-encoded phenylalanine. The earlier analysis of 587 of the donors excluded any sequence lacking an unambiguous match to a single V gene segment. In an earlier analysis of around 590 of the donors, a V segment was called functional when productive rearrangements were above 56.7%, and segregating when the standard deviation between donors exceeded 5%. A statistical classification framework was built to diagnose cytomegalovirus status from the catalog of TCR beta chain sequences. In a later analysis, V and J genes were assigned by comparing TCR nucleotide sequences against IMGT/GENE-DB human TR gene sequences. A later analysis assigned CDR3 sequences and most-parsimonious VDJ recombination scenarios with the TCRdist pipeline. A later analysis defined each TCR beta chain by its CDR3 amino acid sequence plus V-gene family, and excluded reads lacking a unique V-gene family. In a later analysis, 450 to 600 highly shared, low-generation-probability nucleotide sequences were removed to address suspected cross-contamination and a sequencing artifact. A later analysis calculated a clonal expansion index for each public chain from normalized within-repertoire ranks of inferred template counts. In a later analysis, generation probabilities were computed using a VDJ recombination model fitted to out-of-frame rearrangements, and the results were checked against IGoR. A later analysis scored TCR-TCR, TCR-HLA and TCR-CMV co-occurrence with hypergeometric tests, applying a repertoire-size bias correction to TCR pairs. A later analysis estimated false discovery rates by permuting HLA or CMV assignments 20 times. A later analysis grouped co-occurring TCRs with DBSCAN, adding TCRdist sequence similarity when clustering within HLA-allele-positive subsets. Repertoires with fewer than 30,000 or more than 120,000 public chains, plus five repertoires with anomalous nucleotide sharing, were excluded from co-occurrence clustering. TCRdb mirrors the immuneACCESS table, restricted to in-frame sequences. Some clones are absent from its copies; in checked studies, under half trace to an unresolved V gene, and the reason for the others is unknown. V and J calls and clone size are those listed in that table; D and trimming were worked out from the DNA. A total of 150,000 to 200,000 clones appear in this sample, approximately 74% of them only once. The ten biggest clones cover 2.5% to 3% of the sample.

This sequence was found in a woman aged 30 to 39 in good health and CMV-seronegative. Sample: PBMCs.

The CDR3 protein is CASSQEGGADTQYF. The bases read TGCGCCAGCAGCCAAGAGGGGGGGGCAGATACGCAGTATTTT. Here the chain combines TRBV4-3 and TRBJ2-3; 7 central bases correspond to TRBD2. CDR1 and CDR2, looked up from the germline V gene, are LGHNA and YSLEER. Its CDR3 holds 14 amino acids, cysteine through phenylalanine. The CDR3 DNA has 42 bases and is translated from base 1. The germline V and J ends show losses of 0 bases and 4 bases respectively, and no gene match explains 1 base of the junction.